The clone carrying this TCR beta chain was found a few times. The CDR3 runs 15 residues. Germline loops: CDR1 SGDLS, CDR2 YYNGEE. Trimming removed 3 bases from V and 1 base from J; junction bases left unmatched: 3. In the authors' methods: Amplification of reference gene primers provided the estimated nucleated cell counts. The assay was immunoSEQ multiplex PCR, and TCRdb's table has in-frame clones only and misses some. For V, J and clone size, that table is used; D and trimming come from the DNA. The repertoire includes tens of thousands of clones, 87% of them detected once, and roughly 5.4% sits in the top ten. This sample stems from a study of blood T cell repertoires in COVID-19. The overall study: Samples taken during acute and convalescent COVID-19 were collected in the United States, Italy and Spain. T cells, B-cell-depleted T cells, or PBMCs supplied cDNA or gDNA.

The receptor was isolated from a man between 60 and 70 years old with acute or convalescent COVID-19. Sequencing was done on a sample of peripheral blood. The chain joins TRBV9 to TRBJ2-3; TRBD2 matches at 9 bases. As DNA, the CDR3 is TGTGCCAGCAGCGGGAGACTAGCGGGCACAGATACGCAGTATTTT. This gives the protein CASSGRLAGTDTQYF.